This TCR beta chain was documented in a study of spatial heterogeneity in lung cancer (dated by TCRdb to about 2019). General notes on the study: More beta-chain than alpha-chain transcripts were consistently detected, likely reflecting higher beta-chain transcript abundance. In the raw uncorrected reads, each unique combination of TCR and UMI appeared more than ten times on average. Both alpha and beta chains were TCR-sequenced in samples taken at surgery, namely 220 tumor regions, around 64 matched nontumor lung samples and over 55 PBMC samples. The study quantitatively compared TCR alpha and beta repertoires across multiple tumor regions, matched nontumor lung and blood in non-small cell lung cancer. TCR repertoire features were related to nonsynonymous mutation counts determined by whole-exome sequencing of tumor tissue. General conclusions and limits of the study: Confirming at a functional level the hypothesis that regional TCRs recognize regional mutations was considered to require additional single-cell paired TCR alpha and beta sequencing.

This clonotype was found many times. Its antigen remains undetermined. No much larger clonotype is one base removed from it; base qualities were not supplied. The sample's time point label, in plain terms: sample taken at primary tumor resection. The donors were some 76 patients from the lung TRACERx cohort who had early-stage, untreated non-small cell lung cancer. TCR sequencing used whole RNA extracted from tumor and nontumor lung tissue, or from cryopreserved PBMC samples, without cell sorting. A patient was chosen for TCR sequencing only when enough RNA was available from at least two tumor regions. A lung pathologist reviewed the tumor and adjacent nontumor lung specimens before the specimens were selected. The library came from 5' RACE. The sample was run on a NextSeq 500. The TCR library protocol attached a unique molecular identifier to each TCR cDNA molecule to allow correction of PCR and sequencing errors. In the source study's methods: Decombinator tools were used for TCR identification, UMI-based error correction and CDR3 extraction. TCRs above a frequency of 2 per 1,000, corresponding to the top 1% of the tumor frequency distribution, were defined as expanded. Each repertoire was subsampled 100 times to 5,000 TCRs, after which Renyi diversity was computed with the R vegan package. CDR3 similarity networks were constructed using string-kernel similarity of amino acid triplets, with links drawn between CDR3s whose pairwise similarity was above 0.82. TCRdb redid the processing of the public reads, applying fastp at Q25 and MiXCR, and retained in-frame beta chains. Each record represents a unique CDR3 protein, reported with the most common genes and DNA among its rows. TCRdb's processing, not the study's, gives the V and J calls here. The sample data list about 39,000 distinct CDR3 sequences, and roughly 3% of these were observed just once. About 34% of the sample lies in the top ten.

Sequencing was performed on normal lung tissue next to the tumor, taken at surgery. The sequence was collected from a male donor with early-stage non-small cell lung cancer.

The CDR3 has the sequence CASSLDTGTYTDTQYF. The sequence in DNA is TGCGCCAGCAGCTTGGACACCGGGACTTACACAGATACGCAGTATTTT. The V and J genes are TRBV5-1 and TRBJ2-3, with a weak D call of TRBD2 (6 bases match). The CDR3 goes from the cysteine to the phenylalanine over 16 residues. Only the CDR3 portion is preserved as DNA: 48 bases, with reading frame beginning at the first base. Cut back by 0 bases and 2 bases, the V and J ends lie 13 bases apart. The germline V gene gives CDR1 as SGHRS and CDR2 as YFSETQ. Outside the CDR3, residues come from the reference TRBV5-1 and TRBJ2-3 proteins, so the full variable domain is: KAGVTQTPRYLIKTRGQQVTLSCSPISGHRSVSWYQQTPGQGLQFLFEYFSETQRNKGNFPGRFSGRQFSNSRSEMNVSTLELGDSALYLCASSLDTGTYTDTQYFGPGTRLTVL.